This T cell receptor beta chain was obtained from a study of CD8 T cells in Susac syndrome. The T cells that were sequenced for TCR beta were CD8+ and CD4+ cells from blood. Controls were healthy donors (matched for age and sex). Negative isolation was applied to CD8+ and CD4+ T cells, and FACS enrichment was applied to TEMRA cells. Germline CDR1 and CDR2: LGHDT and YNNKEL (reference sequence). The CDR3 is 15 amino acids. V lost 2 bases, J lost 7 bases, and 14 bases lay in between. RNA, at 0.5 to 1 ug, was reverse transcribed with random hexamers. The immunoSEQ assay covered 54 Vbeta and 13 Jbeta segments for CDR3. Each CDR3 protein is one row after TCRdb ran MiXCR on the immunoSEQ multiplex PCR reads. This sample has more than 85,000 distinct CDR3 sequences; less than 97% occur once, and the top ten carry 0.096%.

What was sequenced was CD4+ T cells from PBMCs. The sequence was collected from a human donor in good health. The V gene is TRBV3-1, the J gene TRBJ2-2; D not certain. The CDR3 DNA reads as TGTGCCAGCAGCCAACCTACTGTCGGGTACGGGGAGCTGTTTTTT. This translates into CASSQPTVGYGELFF. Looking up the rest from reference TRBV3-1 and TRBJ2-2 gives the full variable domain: DTAVSQTPKYLVTQMGNDKSIKCEQNLGHDTMYWYKQDSKKFLKIMFSYNNKELIINETVPNRFSPKSPDKAHLNLHINSLELGDSAVYFCASSQPTVGYGELFFGEGSRLTVL.